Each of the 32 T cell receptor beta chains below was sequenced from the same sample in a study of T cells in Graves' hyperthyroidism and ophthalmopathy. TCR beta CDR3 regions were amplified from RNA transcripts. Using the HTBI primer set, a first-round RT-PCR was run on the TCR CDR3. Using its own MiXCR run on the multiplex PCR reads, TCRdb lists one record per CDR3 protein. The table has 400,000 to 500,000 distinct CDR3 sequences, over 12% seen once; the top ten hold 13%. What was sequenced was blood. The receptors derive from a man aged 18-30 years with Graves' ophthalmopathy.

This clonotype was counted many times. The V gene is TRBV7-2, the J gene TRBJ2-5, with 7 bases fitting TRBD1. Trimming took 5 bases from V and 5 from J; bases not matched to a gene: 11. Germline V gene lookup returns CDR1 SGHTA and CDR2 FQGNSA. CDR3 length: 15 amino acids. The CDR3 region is CASSTGAPGQETQYF. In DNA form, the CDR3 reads TGTGCCAGCAGCACAGGGGCCCCAGGTCAGGAGACCCAGTACTTC.

The CDR3 DNA reads as TGTGCCAGCAGCTCGCCCCGTAGACGTCCGGGACTAGCGGGAGTTGGGTCCCGCGAGCAGTACTTC. Protein sequence: CASSSPRRRPGLAGVGSREQYF. The chain employs TRBV7-2 and TRBJ2-7; 14 bases align to TRBD2. Germline CDR1 and CDR2: SGHTA and FQGNSA. V shed 4 bases, J shed 6 bases, and the junction held 26 bases outside the gene matches. The CDR3 has 22 amino acids.

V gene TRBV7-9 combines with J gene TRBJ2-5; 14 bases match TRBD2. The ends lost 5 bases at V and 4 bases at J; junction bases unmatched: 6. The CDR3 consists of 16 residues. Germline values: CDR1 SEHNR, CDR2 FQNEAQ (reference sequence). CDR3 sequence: CASSPLGLAGVETQYF. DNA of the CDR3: TGTGCCAGCAGCCCTTTGGGACTAGCGGGGGTAGAGACCCAGTACTTC.

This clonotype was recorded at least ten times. As DNA, the CDR3 is TGTGCTAGTGGTAACGACAGGAGAGGGAAAGGGGCCAACGTCCTGACTTTC. Residues: CASGNDRRGKGANVLTF. This chain uses TRBV12-5 with TRBJ2-6; possibly TRBD1 for D (6 bases). This CDR3 region has 17 residues. Germline V CDR1 and CDR2: LGHNT, FRNRAP. Trimming pared 5 bases from V and 4 bases from J, leaving 18 bases between.

The CDR3: CASSPPLGQSKNIQYF. Written as DNA, the CDR3 is TGTGCCAGCTCACCACCCTTGGGACAGAGCAAAAACATTCAGTACTTC. This chain uses TRBV18 with TRBJ2-4; 7 bases align to TRBD1. There are 16 residues in the CDR3. The J segment lost 3 bases and the V segment lost 0 bases, leaving 5 bases of the junction unmatched. Germline loops: CDR1 KGHSH, CDR2 LQKENI.

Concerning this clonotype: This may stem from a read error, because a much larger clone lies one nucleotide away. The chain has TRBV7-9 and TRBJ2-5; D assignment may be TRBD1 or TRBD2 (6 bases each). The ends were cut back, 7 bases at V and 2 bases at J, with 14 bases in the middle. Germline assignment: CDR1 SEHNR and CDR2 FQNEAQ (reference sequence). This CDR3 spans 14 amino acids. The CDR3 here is CASMSGGRQETQYF. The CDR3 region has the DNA TGTGCCAGCATGTCCGGGGGCCGTCAAGAGACCCAGTACTTC.

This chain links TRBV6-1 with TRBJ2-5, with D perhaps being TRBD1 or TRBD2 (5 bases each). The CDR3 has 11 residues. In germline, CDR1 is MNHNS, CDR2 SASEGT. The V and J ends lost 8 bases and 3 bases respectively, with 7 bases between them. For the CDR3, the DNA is TGTGCCAGCGGGGGAAAAGAGACCCAGTACTTC. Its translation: CASGGKETQYF.

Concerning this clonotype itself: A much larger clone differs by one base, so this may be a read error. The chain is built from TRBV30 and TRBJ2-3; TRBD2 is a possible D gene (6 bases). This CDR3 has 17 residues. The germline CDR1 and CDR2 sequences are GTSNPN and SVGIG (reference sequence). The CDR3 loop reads CAWSVQNPGVGTGTQYF. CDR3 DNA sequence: TGTGCCTGGAGTGTACAAAATCCGGGAGTGGGCACAGGTACGCAGTATTTT. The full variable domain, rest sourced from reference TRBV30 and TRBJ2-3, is SQTIHQWPATLVQPVGSPLSLECTVEGTSNPNLYWYRQAAGRGLQLLFYSVGIGQISSEVPQNLSASRPQDRQFILSSKKLLLSDSGFYLCAWSVQNPGVGTGTQYFGPGTRLTVL.

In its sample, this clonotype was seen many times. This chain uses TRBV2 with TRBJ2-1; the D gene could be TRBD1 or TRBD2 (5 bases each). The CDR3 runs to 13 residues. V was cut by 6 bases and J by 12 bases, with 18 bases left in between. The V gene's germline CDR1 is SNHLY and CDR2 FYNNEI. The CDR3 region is CASSTGPTGGQFF. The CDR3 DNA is TGTGCCAGCAGCACGGGACCGACTGGCGGGCAGTTCTTC.

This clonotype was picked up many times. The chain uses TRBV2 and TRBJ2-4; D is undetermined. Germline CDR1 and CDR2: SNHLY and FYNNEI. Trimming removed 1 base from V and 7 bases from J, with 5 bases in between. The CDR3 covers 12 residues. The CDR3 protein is CASSEGQNIQYF. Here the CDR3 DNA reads TGTGCCAGCAGTGAAGGTCAGAACATTCAGTACTTC.

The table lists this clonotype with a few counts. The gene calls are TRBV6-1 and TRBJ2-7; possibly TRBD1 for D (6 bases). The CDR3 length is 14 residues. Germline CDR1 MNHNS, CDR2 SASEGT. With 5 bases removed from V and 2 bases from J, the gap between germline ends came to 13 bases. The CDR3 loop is CASSPEQGAYEQYF. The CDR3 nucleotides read TGTGCCAGCAGTCCAGAACAGGGAGCCTACGAGCAGTACTTC.

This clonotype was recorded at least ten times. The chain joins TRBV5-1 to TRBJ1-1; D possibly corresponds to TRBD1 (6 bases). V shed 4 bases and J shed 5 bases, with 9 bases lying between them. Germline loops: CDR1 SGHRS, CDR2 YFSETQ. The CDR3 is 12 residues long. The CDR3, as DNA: TGCGCCAGCAGCGCAGGGGAGACTGAAGCTTTCTTT. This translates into CASSAGETEAFF.

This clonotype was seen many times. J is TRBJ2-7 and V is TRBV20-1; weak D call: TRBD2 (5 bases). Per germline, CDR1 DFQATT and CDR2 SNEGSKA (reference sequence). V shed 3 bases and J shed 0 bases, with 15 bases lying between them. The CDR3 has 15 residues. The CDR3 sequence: CSARPGLVSSYEQYF. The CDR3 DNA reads TGCAGTGCTAGGCCCGGACTGGTAAGCTCCTACGAGCAGTACTTC.

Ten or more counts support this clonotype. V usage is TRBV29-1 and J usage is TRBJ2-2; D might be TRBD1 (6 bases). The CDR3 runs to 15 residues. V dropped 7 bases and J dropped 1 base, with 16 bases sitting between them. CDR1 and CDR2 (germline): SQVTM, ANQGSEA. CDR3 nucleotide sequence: TGCAGCGCTGGACTTACAGGGCTGAACACCGGGGAGCTGTTTTTT. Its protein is CSAGLTGLNTGELFF.

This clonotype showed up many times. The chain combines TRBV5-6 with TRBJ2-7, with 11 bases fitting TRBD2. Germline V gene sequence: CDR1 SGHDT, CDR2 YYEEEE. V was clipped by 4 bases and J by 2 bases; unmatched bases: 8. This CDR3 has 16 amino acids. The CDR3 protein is CASSLRSSGGTYEQYF. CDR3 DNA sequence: TGTGCCAGCAGCCTGAGGTCTAGCGGGGGGACCTACGAGCAGTACTTC.

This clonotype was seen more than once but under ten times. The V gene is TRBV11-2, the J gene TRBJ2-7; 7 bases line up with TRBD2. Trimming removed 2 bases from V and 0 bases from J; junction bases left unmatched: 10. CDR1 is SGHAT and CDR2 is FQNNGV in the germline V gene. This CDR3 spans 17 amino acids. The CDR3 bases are TGTGCCAGCAGCTTACGCCGGGGGGTGGGCAGCTCCTACGAGCAGTACTTC. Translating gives CASSLRRGVGSSYEQYF.

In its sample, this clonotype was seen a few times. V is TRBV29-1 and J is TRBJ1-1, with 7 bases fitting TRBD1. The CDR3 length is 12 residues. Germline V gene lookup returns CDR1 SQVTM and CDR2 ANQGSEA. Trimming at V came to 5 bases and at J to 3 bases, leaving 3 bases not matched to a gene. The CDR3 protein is CSVSGGYTEAFF. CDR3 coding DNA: TGCAGCGTTTCAGGGGGTTACACTGAAGCTTTCTTT.

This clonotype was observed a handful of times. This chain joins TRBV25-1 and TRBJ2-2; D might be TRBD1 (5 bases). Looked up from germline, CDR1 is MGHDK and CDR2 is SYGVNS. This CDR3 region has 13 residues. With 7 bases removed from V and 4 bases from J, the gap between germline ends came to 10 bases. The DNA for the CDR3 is TGTGCCAGCAACGACAGATTCACCGGGGAGCTGTTTTTT. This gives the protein CASNDRFTGELFF.

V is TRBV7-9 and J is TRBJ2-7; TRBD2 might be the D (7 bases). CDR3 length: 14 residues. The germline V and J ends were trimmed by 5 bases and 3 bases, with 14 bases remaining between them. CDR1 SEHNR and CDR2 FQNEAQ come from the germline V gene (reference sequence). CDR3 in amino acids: CASSPRGGVYEQYF. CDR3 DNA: TGTGCCAGCAGCCCGAGAGGGGGGGTCTACGAGCAGTACTTC.

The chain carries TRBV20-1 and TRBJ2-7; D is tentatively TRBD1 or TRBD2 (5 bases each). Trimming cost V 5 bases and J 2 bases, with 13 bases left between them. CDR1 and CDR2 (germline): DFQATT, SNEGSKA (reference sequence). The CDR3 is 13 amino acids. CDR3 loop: CSAWGRETYEQYF. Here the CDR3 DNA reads TGCAGTGCTTGGGGCAGGGAGACCTACGAGCAGTACTTC.

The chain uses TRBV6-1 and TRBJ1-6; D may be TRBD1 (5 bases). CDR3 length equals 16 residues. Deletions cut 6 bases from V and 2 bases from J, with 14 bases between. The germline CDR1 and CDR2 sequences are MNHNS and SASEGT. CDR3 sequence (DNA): TGTGCCAGCAGATCCGGGGGGGACCCCTATAATTCACCCCTCCACTTT. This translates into CASRSGGDPYNSPLHF.

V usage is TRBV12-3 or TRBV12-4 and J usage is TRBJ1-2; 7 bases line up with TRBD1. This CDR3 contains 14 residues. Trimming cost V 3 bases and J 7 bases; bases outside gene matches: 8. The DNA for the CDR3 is TGTGCCAGCAGTTTCCCGACAGGGAAGGTTGGCTACACCTTC. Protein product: CASSFPTGKVGYTF.

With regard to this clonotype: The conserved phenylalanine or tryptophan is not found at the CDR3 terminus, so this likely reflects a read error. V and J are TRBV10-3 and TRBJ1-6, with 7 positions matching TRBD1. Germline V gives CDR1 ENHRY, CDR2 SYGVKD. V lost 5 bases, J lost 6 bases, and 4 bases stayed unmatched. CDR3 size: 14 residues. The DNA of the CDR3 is TGTGCCATCAGTAGGGACAGTATTAATTCACCCCTCCACCTT. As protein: CAISRDSINSPLHL.

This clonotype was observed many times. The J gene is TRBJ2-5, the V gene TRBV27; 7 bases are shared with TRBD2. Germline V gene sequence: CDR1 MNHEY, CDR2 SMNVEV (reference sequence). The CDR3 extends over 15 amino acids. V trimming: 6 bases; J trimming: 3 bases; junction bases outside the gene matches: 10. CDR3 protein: CASSADSAGEETQYF. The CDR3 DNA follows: TGTGCCAGCAGCGCTGACTCCGCGGGAGAAGAGACCCAGTACTTC.

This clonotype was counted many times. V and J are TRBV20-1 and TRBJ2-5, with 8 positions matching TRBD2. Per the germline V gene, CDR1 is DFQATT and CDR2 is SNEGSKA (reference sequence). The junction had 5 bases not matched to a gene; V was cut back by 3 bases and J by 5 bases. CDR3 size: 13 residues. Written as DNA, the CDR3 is TGCAGTGCTAGCGGGGGGGCCCACGAGACCCAGTACTTC. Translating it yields CSASGGAHETQYF.

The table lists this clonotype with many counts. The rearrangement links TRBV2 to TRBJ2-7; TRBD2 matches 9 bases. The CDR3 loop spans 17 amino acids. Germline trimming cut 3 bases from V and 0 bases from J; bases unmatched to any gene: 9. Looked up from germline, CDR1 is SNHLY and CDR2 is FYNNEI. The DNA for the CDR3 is TGTGCCAGCAGTGACGATTCTAGCGGGGATAGCTCCTACGAGCAGTACTTC. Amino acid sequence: CASSDDSSGDSSYEQYF.

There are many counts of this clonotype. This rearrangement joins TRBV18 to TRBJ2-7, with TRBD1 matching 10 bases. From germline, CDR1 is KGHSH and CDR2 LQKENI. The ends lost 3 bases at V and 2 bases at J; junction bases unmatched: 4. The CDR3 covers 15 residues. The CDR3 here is CASSPKGQGAYEQYF. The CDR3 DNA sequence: TGTGCCAGCTCACCGAAAGGACAGGGGGCCTACGAGCAGTACTTC.

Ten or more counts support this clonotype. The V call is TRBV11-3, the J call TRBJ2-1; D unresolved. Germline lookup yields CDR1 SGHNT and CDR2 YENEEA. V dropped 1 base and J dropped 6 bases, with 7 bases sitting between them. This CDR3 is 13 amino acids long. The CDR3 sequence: CASSLVPSNEQFF. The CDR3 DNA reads TGTGCCAGCAGCTTAGTTCCTTCCAATGAGCAGTTCTTC.

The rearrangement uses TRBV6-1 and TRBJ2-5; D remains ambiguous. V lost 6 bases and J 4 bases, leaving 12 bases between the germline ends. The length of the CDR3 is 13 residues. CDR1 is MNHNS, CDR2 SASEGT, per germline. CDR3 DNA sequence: TGTGCCAGCAGGAACTTACAACGAGAGACCCAGTACTTC. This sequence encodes CASRNLQRETQYF.

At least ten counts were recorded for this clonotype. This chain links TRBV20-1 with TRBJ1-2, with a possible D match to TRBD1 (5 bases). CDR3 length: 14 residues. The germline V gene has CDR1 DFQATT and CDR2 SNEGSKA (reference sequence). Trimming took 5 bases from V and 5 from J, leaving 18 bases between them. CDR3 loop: CSALNRDGIYGYTF. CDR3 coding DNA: TGCAGTGCTCTTAACCGGGACGGTATTTATGGCTACACCTTC.

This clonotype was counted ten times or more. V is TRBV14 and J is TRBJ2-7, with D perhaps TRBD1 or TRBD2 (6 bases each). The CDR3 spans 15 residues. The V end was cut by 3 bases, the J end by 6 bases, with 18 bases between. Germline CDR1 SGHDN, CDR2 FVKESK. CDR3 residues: CASSQSTGRYREQYF. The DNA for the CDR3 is TGTGCCAGCAGCCAGAGTACAGGGAGGTACCGCGAGCAGTACTTC.

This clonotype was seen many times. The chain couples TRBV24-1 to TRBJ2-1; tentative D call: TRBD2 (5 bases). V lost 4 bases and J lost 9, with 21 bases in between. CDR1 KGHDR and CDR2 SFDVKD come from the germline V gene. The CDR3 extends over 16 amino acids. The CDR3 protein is CATSEGSFAGASEQFF. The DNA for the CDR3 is TGTGCCACCAGTGAAGGTTCTTTCGCGGGTGCCAGTGAGCAGTTCTTC.